Listed below are T cell receptor beta chains from one sample, sequenced in a study of CD8+ T cells in alopecia areata. The assay was immunoSEQ multiplex PCR, and TCRdb's table has in-frame clones only and misses some. The sample holds about 220,000 clones, under 75% seen once. The starting material was CD4+ T cells sorted from blood, obtained at week 4, from a patient treated with tofacitinib. The origin of the receptors is a human donor with alopecia areata. Each CDR3 is given with its conserved first and last residue. The D gene is left open where the match is weak. Clone size is given for some rows only: seen once, a few or many times, or a class if the clone is expanded.

v_gene	abundance	d_gene	j_gene	CDR3aa	CDR3nt
TRBV5-6	NA	NA	TRBJ2-3	CASSFGAGITDTQYF	TGTGCCAGCAGCTTTGGGGCAGGGATCACAGATACGCAGTATTTT
TRBV27	NA	NA	TRBJ2-4	CASSLMGFENIQYF	TGTGCCAGCAGCCTGATGGGCTTCGAAAACATTCAGTACTTC
TRBV30	NA	NA	TRBJ1-2	CAWRTVGYGYTF	TGTGCCTGGAGGACAGTGGGCTATGGCTACACCTTC
TRBV5-1	few	TRBD1	TRBJ2-4	CASSSPGQTNIQYF	TGCGCCAGCAGCTCTCCGGGACAGACAAACATTCAGTACTTC
TRBV5-8	NA	NA	TRBJ2-3	CASQGRGSDTQYF	TGTGCCAGCCAGGGGAGGGGATCAGATACGCAGTATTTT
TRBV9	many	TRBD1	TRBJ2-2	CASSAAGTGSGELFF	TGTGCCAGCAGCGCCGCCGGGACAGGGTCCGGGGAGCTGTTTTTT
TRBV4-1	NA	TRBD2	TRBJ2-3	CASSQDRRTSREYF	TGCGCCAGCAGCCAAGACCGTCGGACTAGCCGGGAGTATTTT
TRBV29-1	NA	TRBD1	TRBJ2-1	CSVGTRDRVLTGEQFF	TGCAGCGTCGGGACAAGGGACAGGGTGCTGACCGGTGAGCAGTTCTTC
TRBV7-2	NA	NA	TRBJ1-5	CASSLPPWGGLGQPQHF	TGTGCCAGCAGCTTGCCACCTTGGGGGGGACTCGGTCAGCCCCAGCATTTT
TRBV14	NA	NA	TRBJ2-3	CASSQFGSAGSATQYF	TGTGCCAGCAGCCAATTTGGGTCTGCGGGGTCAGCTACGCAGTATTTT
TRBV9	few	NA	TRBJ1-3	CASSVDPASGNTIYF	TGTGCCAGCAGCGTAGATCCAGCCTCTGGAAACACCATATATTTT
TRBV29-1	NA	NA	TRBJ1-1	CSVGGMNTEAFF	TGCAGCGTTGGAGGGATGAACACTGAAGCTTTCTTT
TRBV2	NA	TRBD1	TRBJ1-2	CASSDTGQGDGYTF	TGTGCCAGCAGTGACACGGGACAGGGAGATGGCTACACCTTC
TRBV19	few	TRBD2	TRBJ2-1	CASSILAASGGPKQFF	TGTGCCAGTAGTATATTGGCGGCTAGCGGGGGGCCTAAGCAGTTCTTC
TRBV18	NA	NA	TRBJ1-2	CASSPGGVYGYTF	TGTGCCAGCTCACCAGGGGGCGTCTATGGCTACACCTTC
TRBV29-1	NA	TRBD1	TRBJ2-3	CSVDRTGVTDTQYF	TGCAGCGTTGACCGGACAGGGGTCACAGATACGCAGTATTTT
TRBV19	many	NA	TRBJ1-1	CASTAFTEAFF	TGTGCCAGTACGGCTTTCACTGAAGCTTTCTTT
TRBV25-1	few	TRBD1	TRBJ1-1	CASSGPTGVAEAFF	TGTGCCAGCAGTGGTCCGACAGGGGTTGCTGAAGCTTTCTTT
TRBV30	many	TRBD1	TRBJ1-2	CAWSGTAGSNYGYTF	TGTGCCTGGTCAGGGACAGCAGGGAGTAACTATGGCTACACCTTC
TRBV5-6	few	NA	TRBJ1-5	CASSLDGVNQPQHF	TGTGCCAGCAGCCTGGACGGGGTCAATCAGCCCCAGCATTTT
TRBV28	NA	NA	TRBJ2-1	CASSSSLGGGSMQFF	TGTGCCAGCAGTTCGTCCTTGGGGGGGGGCTCGATGCAGTTCTTC
TRBV30	NA	NA	TRBJ1-1	CAWNEGRTEAFF	TGTGCCTGGAATGAAGGTAGGACTGAAGCTTTCTTT
TRBV29-1	NA	TRBD1	TRBJ2-5	CSVGTGGLETQYF	TGCAGCGTTGGGACAGGGGGCTTGGAGACCCAGTACTTC
TRBV18	NA	TRBD1	TRBJ2-4	CASSTGTDKNIQYF	TGTGCCAGCTCAACCGGGACAGACAAAAACATTCAGTACTTC
TRBV30	NA	NA	TRBJ1-5	CAWSADGHSNQPQHF	TGTGCCTGGAGTGCGGACGGTCATAGCAATCAGCCCCAGCATTTT
TRBV5-6	NA	NA	TRBJ2-3	CASTELELPSTDTQYF	TGTGCCAGCACCGAACTGGAGCTCCCTAGCACAGATACGCAGTATTTT
TRBV27	NA	NA	TRBJ1-1	CASTAGGRPAFF	TGTGCCAGCACCGCGGGGGGTCGTCCAGCTTTCTTT
TRBV29-1	NA	NA	TRBJ1-1	CSVEGLITEAFF	TGCAGCGTTGAAGGGCTGATCACTGAAGCTTTCTTT
TRBV5-6	NA	NA	TRBJ1-2	CASSGGVGGYTF	TGTGCCAGCAGCGGGGGAGTAGGTGGCTACACCTTC
TRBV30	NA	NA	TRBJ1-4	CAWSQGGLTNEKLFF	TGTGCCTGGAGTCAAGGGGGGTTAACTAATGAAAAACTGTTTTTT
TRBV25-1	NA	NA	TRBJ2-7	CASRPTKAGFFYEQYF	TGTGCCAGCAGACCCACCAAGGCAGGGTTTTTCTACGAGCAGTACTTC
TRBV25-1	once	NA	TRBJ2-5	CASSLPGVGETQYF	TGTGCCAGCAGTCTTCCCGGAGTAGGAGAGACCCAGTACTTC
TRBV4-3	NA	TRBD1	TRBJ1-3	CASSQDLPNRGPGNTIYF	TGCGCCAGCAGCCAAGATCTCCCCAACAGGGGGCCGGGAAACACCATATATTTT
TRBV27	NA	NA	TRBJ1-2	CASTPGRDRGYGYTF	TGTGCCAGCACCCCGGGTCGCGACAGAGGCTATGGCTACACCTTC
TRBV29-1	few	NA	TRBJ1-1	CSVVGGLSPTEAFF	TGCAGCGTTGTGGGGGGGCTCTCGCCCACTGAAGCTTTCTTT
TRBV29-1	NA	NA	TRBJ1-2	CSAERGGSYTF	TGCAGCGCCGAAAGGGGAGGAAGCTACACCTTC
TRBV6-5	few	TRBD1	TRBJ1-1	CASRDRAFTEAFF	TGTGCCAGCCGCGACAGGGCGTTTACTGAAGCTTTCTTT
TRBV29-1	NA	TRBD1	TRBJ2-7	CSVKTGDRYEQYF	TGCAGCGTCAAGACAGGGGATCGTTACGAGCAGTACTTC
TRBV29-1	NA	TRBD1	TRBJ1-2	CSAGTGDGYTF	TGCAGCGCCGGGACAGGGGACGGCTACACCTTC
TRBV2	few	NA	TRBJ2-4	CASNGDSAAKNIQYF	TGTGCCAGCAACGGTGATAGCGCAGCCAAAAACATTCAGTACTTC
TRBV6-5	NA	TRBD2	TRBJ2-1	CASSYFKRGNNNEQFF	TGTGCCAGCAGTTACTTCAAGCGGGGGAATAACAATGAGCAGTTCTTC
TRBV29-1	NA	NA	TRBJ2-1	CSVMSKGEQFF	TGCAGCGTTATGTCCAAGGGTGAGCAGTTCTTC
TRBV7-2	once	NA	TRBJ2-5	CASSFSISETQYF	TGTGCCAGCAGCTTCTCCATCTCAGAGACCCAGTACTTC
TRBV4-3	few	NA	TRBJ1-2	CASSQEEGRVNYGYTF	TGCGCCAGCAGCCAAGAAGAAGGCAGAGTTAACTATGGCTACACCTTC
TRBV29-1	NA	NA	TRBJ2-6	CSVAIDSSGANVLTF	TGCAGCGTGGCTATCGACAGCTCTGGGGCCAACGTCCTGACTTTC
TRBV5-1	NA	TRBD2	TRBJ2-5	CASSLVTSGKETQYF	TGCGCCAGCAGCTTGGTGACTAGCGGCAAAGAGACCCAGTACTTC
TRBV6-6	NA	NA	TRBJ1-1	CASRRGANTEAFF	TGTGCCAGCAGGCGAGGGGCGAACACTGAAGCTTTCTTT
TRBV15	NA	NA	TRBJ2-2	CATSRDGQPSGELFF	TGTGCCACCAGCAGAGATGGACAGCCCTCCGGGGAGCTGTTTTTT
TRBV7-8	NA	NA	TRBJ1-6	CASSPAGTPNSPLHF	TGTGCCAGCAGCCCGGCCGGGACACCAAATTCACCCCTCCACTTT
TRBV15	NA	NA	TRBJ1-6	CATSRDRDSPLHF	TGTGCCACCAGCAGAGATAGGGATTCACCCCTCCACTTT
TRBV9	few	NA	TRBJ1-4	CASSVGIQGDNEKLFF	TGTGCCAGCAGCGTAGGTATCCAGGGTGATAATGAAAAACTGTTTTTT
TRBV18	once	NA	TRBJ2-7	CASSPPTGYGEQYF	TGTGCCAGCTCACCACCGACGGGCTATGGGGAGCAGTACTTC
TRBV30	NA	TRBD1	TRBJ1-6	CAWRDRSSYNSPLHF	TGTGCCTGGAGGGACAGGAGCTCCTATAATTCACCCCTCCACTTT
TRBV27	few	NA	TRBJ2-5	CASSSHQETQYF	TGTGCCAGCAGCTCCCACCAGGAGACCCAGTACTTC
TRBV30	NA	TRBD2	TRBJ2-1	CAWSVLGGLAPNEQFF	TGTGCCTGGAGTGTACTAGGGGGACTAGCACCCAATGAGCAGTTCTTC
TRBV29-1	NA	TRBD1	TRBJ2-1	CSVRTGGNEQFF	TGCAGCGTCAGGACAGGGGGTAATGAGCAGTTCTTC
TRBV30	NA	NA	TRBJ1-6	CAWSVARSSYNSPLHF	TGTGCCTGGAGTGTGGCCCGGAGCTCCTATAATTCACCCCTCCACTTT
TRBV4-3	NA	NA	TRBJ1-6	CASSQGSSPLHF	TGCGCCAGCAGCCAAGGTTCCTCACCCCTCCACTTT
TRBV4-1	NA	NA	TRBJ1-4	CASSQHPGTNEKLSF	TGCGCCAGCAGCCAGCATCCAGGAACTAATGAAAAACTGTCTTTT